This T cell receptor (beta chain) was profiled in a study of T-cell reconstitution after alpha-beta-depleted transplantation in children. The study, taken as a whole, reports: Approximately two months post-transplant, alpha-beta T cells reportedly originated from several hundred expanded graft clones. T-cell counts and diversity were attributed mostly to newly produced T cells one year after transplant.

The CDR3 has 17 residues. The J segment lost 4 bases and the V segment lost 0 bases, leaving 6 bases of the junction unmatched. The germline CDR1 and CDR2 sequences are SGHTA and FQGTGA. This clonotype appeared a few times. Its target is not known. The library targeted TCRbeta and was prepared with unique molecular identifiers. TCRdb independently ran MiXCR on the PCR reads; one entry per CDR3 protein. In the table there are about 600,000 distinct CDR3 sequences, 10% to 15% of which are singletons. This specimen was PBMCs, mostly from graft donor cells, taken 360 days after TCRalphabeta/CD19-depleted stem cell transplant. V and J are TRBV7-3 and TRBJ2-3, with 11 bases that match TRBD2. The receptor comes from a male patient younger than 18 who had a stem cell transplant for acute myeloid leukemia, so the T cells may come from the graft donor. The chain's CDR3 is CASSLTLAGVEADTQYF. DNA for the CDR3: TGTGCCAGCAGCTTAACACTAGCGGGAGTTGAAGCAGATACGCAGTATTTT.